The 17 T cell receptor beta chains reported below all come from one sample, sequenced in a study of blood T cell repertoires in COVID-19 (TCRdb year 2020). The library was built by means of the immunoSEQ multiplex PCR assay. The table comes from immuneACCESS by way of TCRdb, which keeps in-frame sequences with V and J called. Part of the clones is missing from these tables; in studies checked, under half for an unresolved V gene and the rest for unknown reasons. Counted in this sample were around 97,000 clones; about 90% of them appeared once. The top ten clonotypes cover 6.2% of the sample. Sample: peripheral blood. These receptors all stem from a human donor in a cohort sampled during active COVID-19.

CDR3 nucleotides: TGTGCCAGCAGGCGGACAGGGACCGACTATGGCTACACCTTC. Its translation is CASRRTGTDYGYTF. The V gene is TRBV28, the J gene TRBJ1-2; TRBD1 matches at 8 bases. The CDR3 has 14 amino acids. V lost 6 bases to trimming and J lost 3 bases; unmatched junction nucleotides: 6. The germline V gene has CDR1 MDHEN and CDR2 SYDVKM.

V gene TRBV15 combines with J gene TRBJ2-5; tentatively, D is TRBD2 (6 bases). Deletions cut 0 bases from V and 6 bases from J, with 14 bases between. CDR3 length: 15 residues. Germline lookup yields CDR1 LNHNV and CDR2 YYDKDF (reference sequence). CDR3 sequence: CATSRDRGSVKTQYF. The CDR3 DNA is TGTGCCACCAGCAGAGATCGGGGGTCTGTGAAGACCCAGTACTTC.

The chain has TRBV10-2 and TRBJ1-1; no definite D call. Germline V gives CDR1 WSHSY, CDR2 SAAADI. V was clipped by 7 bases and J by 8 bases, with 11 bases between them. The CDR3 has 11 amino acids. CDR3 in DNA: TGCGCCAGCACGGATCGCAGGGAAGCTTTCTTT. Protein product: CASTDRREAFF.

This chain connects TRBV6-5 to TRBJ2-2; D possibly corresponds to TRBD1 (6 bases). Germline V gene sequence: CDR1 MNHEY, CDR2 SVGAGI. V gave up 6 bases and J gave up 1 base, with 12 bases separating them. The CDR3 runs 15 residues. The CDR3 region is CASRTSDRNTGELFF. The CDR3 DNA sequence: TGTGCCAGCAGGACTTCGGACAGGAACACCGGGGAGCTGTTTTTT.

The chain recombines TRBV25-1 with TRBJ2-7, with 8 bases lining up with TRBD1. CDR1 and CDR2 (germline): MGHDK, SYGVNS. V was clipped by 8 bases and J by 2 bases; unmatched bases: 5. The CDR3 spans 13 residues. DNA of the CDR3: TGTGCCAGCGGCGACAGGGGAACCTACGAGCAGTACTTC. Its translation: CASGDRGTYEQYF.

This chain uses TRBV19 with TRBJ1-2; D unclear. The CDR3 consists of 15 residues. V was shortened by 7 bases and J by 1 base, with 16 bases between the two germline ends. CDR1 is LNHDA and CDR2 is SQIVND in the germline V gene (reference sequence). CDR3 residues: CASKAAAAFNYGYTF. The CDR3, as DNA: TGTGCCAGTAAAGCGGCGGCAGCTTTTAACTATGGCTACACCTTC.

This sequence joins TRBV28 and TRBJ2-3; D perhaps matches TRBD2 (6 bases). The V end was cut by 5 bases, the J end by 0 bases, with 21 bases between. CDR3 length: 18 residues. Per germline, CDR1 MDHEN and CDR2 SYDVKM. The CDR3 sequence is CASSSRDSRLSSTDTQYF. The CDR3 coding sequence is TGTGCCAGCAGTAGTAGGGACTCCCGTCTTTCTAGCACAGATACGCAGTATTTT.

The rearrangement uses TRBV7-2 and TRBJ2-2; 12 bases map to TRBD1. In germline, CDR1 is SGHTA, CDR2 FQGNSA. The trim removed 1 base at V and 5 bases at J, leaving 5 bases unmatched. The CDR3 totals 17 residues. The CDR3 is CASSLDWGQGATGELFF. CDR3 bases: TGTGCCAGCAGCTTAGATTGGGGACAGGGGGCAACCGGGGAGCTGTTTTTT.

The CDR3 sequence: CASNKQSFQETQYF. Written as DNA, the CDR3 is TGTGCCAGCAACAAACAGAGTTTCCAAGAGACCCAGTACTTC. This chain uses TRBV28 with TRBJ2-5, with D hard to call. The CDR3 length is 14 residues. Germline V gene data show CDR1 as MDHEN and CDR2 as SYDVKM. V shed 7 bases and J shed 1 base, with 13 bases lying between them. The whole variable domain, filled in from reference TRBV28 and TRBJ2-5, reads DVKVTQSSRYLVKRTGEKVFLECVQDMDHENMFWYRQDPGLGLRLIYFSYDVKMKEKGDIPEGYSVSREKKERFSLILESASTNQTSMYLCASNKQSFQETQYFGPGTRLLVL.

This rearrangement joins TRBV10-2 to TRBJ2-7, with 10 bases aligning to TRBD2. V shed 3 bases, J shed 6 bases, and the junction held 5 bases outside the gene matches. The CDR3 extends over 14 amino acids. Germline CDR1 reads WSHSY; CDR2 reads SAAADI. DNA for the CDR3: TGCGCCAGCAGTGATATAGCGGGAGGCGTCGAGCAGTACTTC. This translates into CASSDIAGGVEQYF.

The chain is built from TRBV10-2 and TRBJ2-3, with 7 positions matching TRBD2. Looked up from germline, CDR1 is WSHSY and CDR2 is SAAADI. V shed 2 bases and J 4 bases; nucleotides not matched to a gene: 3. This CDR3 has 14 residues. The CDR3, as DNA: TGCGCCAGCAGTGAGGGGGGGGTCCCAGATACGCAGTATTTT. Translating gives CASSEGGVPDTQYF.

This clone was detected only a few times. The chain links TRBV6-1 to TRBJ2-4; 9 positions agree with TRBD2. With 0 bases clipped from V and 6 bases from J, the junction kept 6 bases outside the gene matches. This CDR3 is built from 16 residues. Germline lookup yields CDR1 MNHNS and CDR2 SASEGT. The CDR3 is CASSEARGLATNIQYF. CDR3 DNA sequence: TGTGCCAGCAGTGAAGCAAGGGGACTAGCTACAAACATTCAGTACTTC.

The CDR3 loop reads CATSRDPGRGNTIYF. DNA for the CDR3: TGTGCCACCAGCAGAGATCCGGGTCGTGGAAACACCATATATTTT. This chain uses TRBV15 with TRBJ1-3; no reliable D call. The germline CDR1 and CDR2 sequences are LNHNV and YYDKDF (reference sequence). Trimming shortened V by 0 bases and J by 3 bases, and 9 bases separated the two germline ends. The CDR3 contains 15 residues. Full variable domain (remainder filled in from reference TRBV15 and TRBJ1-3): DAMVIQNPRYQVTQFGKPVTLSCSQTLNHNVMYWYQQKSSQAPKLLFHYYDKDFNNEADTPDNFQSRRPNTSFCFLDIRSPGLGDTAMYLCATSRDPGRGNTIYFGEGSWLTVV.

The chain carries TRBV14 and TRBJ2-5; 8 bases map to TRBD2. V shed 6 bases and J 4 bases; nucleotides not matched to a gene: 13. The CDR3 length is 16 residues. Germline CDR1 is SGHDN and CDR2 is FVKESK. In DNA form, the CDR3 reads TGTGCCAGCAGTATCTGGGGTAGCGGGGTCGGAGAGACCCAGTACTTC. Translation gives CASSIWGSGVGETQYF.

The V and J genes are TRBV6-6 and TRBJ1-1; 8 bases are a match to TRBD1. V trimming: 5 bases; J trimming: 6 bases; junction bases outside the gene matches: 14. Germline CDR1 reads MNHNY; CDR2 reads SVGAGI (reference sequence). This CDR3 has 16 amino acids. CDR3 protein: CASSKSPTGVRAEAFF. The CDR3 DNA is TGTGCCAGCAGTAAATCGCCGACAGGGGTTAGGGCTGAAGCTTTCTTT.

The V and J genes are TRBV28 and TRBJ1-1, with D tentatively TRBD1 (5 bases). Germline V lookup: CDR1 MDHEN, CDR2 SYDVKM. Trimming pared 4 bases from V and 1 base from J, leaving 10 bases between. This CDR3 contains 14 residues. CDR3 region: CASSSRRANTEAFF. The CDR3 nucleotides are TGTGCCAGCAGTTCCCGCAGGGCGAACACTGAAGCTTTCTTT.

The chain combines TRBV27 with TRBJ2-7; D possibly corresponds to TRBD1 (6 bases). The germline V gene encodes CDR1 MNHEY and CDR2 SMNVEV (reference sequence). V was cut by 6 bases and J by 3 bases, with 12 bases left in between. The CDR3 is 13 amino acids. CDR3 coding DNA: TGTGCCAGCAGGACAGGTGGCCACTACGAGCAGTACTTC. Its translation: CASRTGGHYEQYF.